This T cell receptor (beta chain) is from a study of blood T cell repertoires in COVID-19. Across the whole study: Donors in the United States, Italy and Spain gave samples during acute or convalescent COVID-19. Nucleic acid was either cDNA or gDNA, and it came from T cells, B-cell-depleted T cells, or PBMCs.

Original handling: Nucleated cell number was recorded as an estimate derived from reference gene primer amplification. Data came from immunoSEQ multiplex PCR; TCRdb stores just in-frame clones and leaves some out. V, J and clone size derive from that table, while D and trimming were established from the DNA sequence. The data show about 190,000 clones, 84% seen once. For recovered donors of Cohort 3, there were two negative PCRs, clearance, or symptom resolution. The length of the CDR3 is 12 residues. Between the trimmed V and J ends, which lost 6 bases and 13 bases, there was a span of 18 bases. Sequencing was performed on PBMCs or T cells enriched from blood (not recorded which). The chain is built from TRBV12-3 or TRBV12-4 and TRBJ1-2, with a tentative D call TRBD1 (6 bases). The receptor was derived from a woman aged 25 to 45 who had recovered from COVID-19. This CDR3 is CASSLGDRGGTF. As DNA, the CDR3 is TGTGCCAGCAGCCTAGGAGACAGAGGGGGCACCTTC.